This TCR beta chain stems from a study of radiation and T cells in renal cell carcinoma. Study at large: Nephrectomy followed 15 Gy stereotactic body radiation by 4 weeks. Study results and limitations: Pretreatment tumor biopsies were lacking, so baseline clonotypes are unknown. From baseline, blood top tumor clonotypes peaked at 2 weeks post-radiation.

The CDR3 length is 15 residues. The germline V gene has CDR1 MNHEY and CDR2 SVGAGI. V lost 4 bases and J 2 bases, leaving 15 bases between the germline ends. Time point given: baseline pretreatment blood. Treatment reported: 15 Gy SBRT to primary tumor, nephrectomy 4 weeks later. Radiation-treated patients gave blood at baseline, week 2 and week 4. Repertoires were generated with immunoSEQ multiplex PCR, while TCRdb's copy carries only in-frame clones and drops some. Of approximately 120,000 clones listed, about four fifths were seen once; the top ten hold around 3%. Note on this clone: Its cognate antigen is unknown.

V is TRBV6-5 and J is TRBJ2-7, with a possible D match to TRBD1 (6 bases). The source of this sequence is a woman aged 60-75 years with renal cell carcinoma. This specimen was blood, taken from a patient whose treatment included radiotherapy and nephrectomy. CDR3 DNA: TGTGCCAGCAGTTTCGGAAGCGGACAGACCTACGAGCAGTACTTC. Its protein is CASSFGSGQTYEQYF.